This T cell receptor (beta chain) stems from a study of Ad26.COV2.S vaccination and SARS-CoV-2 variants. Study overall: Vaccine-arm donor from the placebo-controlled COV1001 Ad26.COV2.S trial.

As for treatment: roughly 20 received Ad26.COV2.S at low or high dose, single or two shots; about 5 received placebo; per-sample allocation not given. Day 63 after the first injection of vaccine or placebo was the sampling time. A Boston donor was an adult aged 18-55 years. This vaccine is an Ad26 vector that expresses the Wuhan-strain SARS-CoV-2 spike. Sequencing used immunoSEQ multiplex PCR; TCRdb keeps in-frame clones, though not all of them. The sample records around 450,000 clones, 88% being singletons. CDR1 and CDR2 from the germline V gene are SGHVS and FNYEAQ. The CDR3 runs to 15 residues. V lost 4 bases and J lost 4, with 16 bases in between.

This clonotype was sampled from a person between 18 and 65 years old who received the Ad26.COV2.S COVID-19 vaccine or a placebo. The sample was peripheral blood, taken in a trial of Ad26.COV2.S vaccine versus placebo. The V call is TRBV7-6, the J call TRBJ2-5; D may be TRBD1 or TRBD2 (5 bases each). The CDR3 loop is CASSSDSGLGETQYF. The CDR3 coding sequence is TGTGCCAGCAGCTCGGATTCGGGGCTTGGAGAGACCCAGTACTTC.